What follows is one T cell receptor beta chain and its context. This clone was counted between two and nine times. Its antigen is unknown. Per-base quality was not reported, and no clone a single base away is much larger than it. This sample stems from a study of beta chain features in type 1 diabetes (dated by TCRdb to between 2018 and 2020). Looking at the study overall: Mean age, gender distribution, total cell number and subset yield did not differ between patients and healthy donors. A total of 107,917,701 sorted cells were examined across all samples, and the number of cells per subset was strongly correlated with RNA yield. The study compared the TCRB repertoires of sorted circulating CD4+ T cell subsets in recently diagnosed type 1 diabetes patients with those in matched healthy donors. Regulatory and stem cell-like memory subsets were isolated from only 8 patients and about eight healthy donors, whereas naive and central memory subsets came from all 28 donors.

What the research found in general, with its limitations: Because small numbers of individuals were included in the HLA sub-analyses, any influence of HLA type on TCRB rearrangement was left unresolved. Type 1 diabetes patients showed a moderate but significant shortening of TCRB CDR3 length in all four CD4+ subsets. The naive, central memory and regulatory TCRB repertoires appeared to resemble one another more closely among patients than among healthy donors. Sequencing cDNA rather than genomic DNA could over-represent highly expressing activated cells, although activation and CD3 levels did not differ between groups. Shorter templates might have been favored by PCR, but patient and control samples were amplified and corrected together, so both groups would have been affected equally by any skew. Patients with type 1 diabetes made fewer insertions and deleted more nucleotides at VDJ recombination sites, implying thymic rearrangement abnormalities.

The High Capacity cDNA Reverse Transcription Kit was used to reverse transcribe all of the isolated RNA, meaning that expressed TCRB transcripts were what got sequenced. Deep immunoSEQ sequencing was applied to naive, central memory and regulatory T cell samples, giving an average of about 3.8 million total reads per sample. Sorted cells were lysed in RLT buffer, and RNA was extracted using DNase-treated RNeasy Micro or Mini kits according to cell number. To prevent cross-contamination, each cell subset was processed individually, whereas patient and healthy donor samples were processed jointly. TCRB sequences were amplified from cDNA with the immunoSEQ multiplex PCR, producing 87-bp fragments spanning the CDR3 region. Amplicons were sequenced on the Illumina HiSeq platform. As for the authors' bioinformatics: Synthetic template baselines were used to correct PCR bias computationally, reads within Hamming distance 2 were collapsed, and singletons that could not be merged were discarded. By aligning reads against IMGT, V, D and J genes, CDR3 length, and insertions or deletions at six rearrangement sites were assigned. Within each subset, clonotype counts were normalized to sorted cell number, after which true diversity and Gini coefficients were computed with the tcR R package. The overlap coefficient, calculated on TCRB nucleotide sequences, was used to measure repertoire sharing. As a proxy for the pre-selection repertoire, out-of-frame TCRB sequences from naive cells were analyzed. TCRdb stores this immuneACCESS table with in-frame sequences only. Part of the clones is absent; in the studies checked, under half of the shortfall reflects unresolved V genes, and no reason is known for the rest. V and J calls and clone size follow that table, whereas D and trimming were derived from the DNA. For this sample there are under 950,000 clones; 17% appear just once. In total, the top ten clones hold roughly 0.025% of the sample.

From each donor, a single peripheral blood sample of roughly 0.11 L on average was drawn into heparinised tubes. Using a panel that included CD45RO, CCR7, CD25, CD127, CD95 and CD27, naive, central memory, regulatory and stem cell-like memory CD4+ T cells were sorted on a BD FACSAria II. Purity was above 95% for every sorted population. Right away, PBMCs were isolated by Lymphoprep density gradient centrifugation and were stained directly, with no culture step. Samples were stained and sorted in pairs, with one healthy donor and one patient per experiment, so that batch effects were minimized. The sample was naive CD4+ T cells from blood. The sample's cell subset or site label is to be understood as: true naive CD4+ T cells. This clonotype was sampled from a young woman in good health.

The CDR3 protein: CASSRARGEGYTF. Read as DNA, the sequence is TGTGCCAGCAGCCGCGCCAGGGGTGAGGGCTACACCTTC. The V gene is TRBV6-5 and the J gene is TRBJ1-2; possibly the D gene is TRBD1, per 6 matching bases. Measured from the cysteine to the phenylalanine, the CDR3 is 13 residues long. Left in the record is the CDR3 DNA by itself, 39 bases read in frame from the first base. V and J lose 6 bases and 8 bases, and a span of 16 bases separates them. The germline V gene specifies MNHEY as CDR1 and SVGAGI as CDR2.